The rows below give T cell receptor beta chains drawn from one sample of a study of OX40 agonist ivuxolimab in advanced cancers. Sequenced by immunoSEQ multiplex PCR; TCRdb stores in-frame clones only, minus some. The sample has about 69,000 clones; 80% to 85% are singletons. Sample: CD4+ or CD8+ T cells sorted from blood, taken in a trial of the OX40 agonist ivuxolimab. Every receptor here comes from an adult with an advanced solid tumor such as melanoma, head and neck, liver or kidney cancer. Each CDR3 is given with its conserved first and last residue. A D gene is named only where the DNA matches it firmly. The size entry is marked missing in some rows and otherwise reads once, few, many or a size class.

V	size	J	D	CDR3	DNA
TRBV4-2	-	TRBJ2-7	TRBD1	CASSQEWTGDYEQYF	TGTGCCAGCAGCCAAGAGTGGACAGGGGACTACGAGCAGTACTTC
TRBV6-5	-	TRBJ2-5	-	CASSYLGAGQETQYF	TGTGCCAGCAGTTATTTGGGGGCGGGGCAAGAGACCCAGTACTTC
TRBV11-3	-	TRBJ2-5	-	CASSFTTQETQYF	TGTGCCAGCAGCTTCACAACGCAAGAGACCCAGTACTTC
TRBV5-5	-	TRBJ2-2	-	CASSLEGLGRTGELFF	TGTGCCAGCAGCTTGGAGGGTTTGGGGCGGACCGGGGAGCTGTTTTTT
TRBV5-5	-	TRBJ1-2	-	CASSSTQGNGYTF	TGTGCCAGCAGCTCGACTCAGGGGAATGGCTACACCTTC
TRBV27	-	TRBJ2-1	-	CASSSVGNEQFF	TGTGCCAGCAGTTCCGTCGGGAATGAGCAGTTCTTC
TRBV6-1	-	TRBJ2-7	TRBD1	CASSEKEGTGSEYEQYF	TGTGCCAGCAGTGAAAAGGAGGGGACAGGGAGCGAGTACGAGCAGTACTTC
TRBV19	-	TRBJ2-1	-	CASKPDRQPYNEQFF	TGTGCCAGTAAGCCAGACAGGCAACCCTACAATGAGCAGTTCTTC
TRBV6-6	-	TRBJ2-6	-	CASSYIRGPGANVLTF	TGTGCCAGCAGTTACATTCGGGGACCGGGAGCCAACGTCCTGACTTTC
TRBV5-4	few	TRBJ2-7	-	CASSSPLSYEQYF	TGTGCCAGCAGCTCCCCGCTCTCCTACGAGCAGTACTTC